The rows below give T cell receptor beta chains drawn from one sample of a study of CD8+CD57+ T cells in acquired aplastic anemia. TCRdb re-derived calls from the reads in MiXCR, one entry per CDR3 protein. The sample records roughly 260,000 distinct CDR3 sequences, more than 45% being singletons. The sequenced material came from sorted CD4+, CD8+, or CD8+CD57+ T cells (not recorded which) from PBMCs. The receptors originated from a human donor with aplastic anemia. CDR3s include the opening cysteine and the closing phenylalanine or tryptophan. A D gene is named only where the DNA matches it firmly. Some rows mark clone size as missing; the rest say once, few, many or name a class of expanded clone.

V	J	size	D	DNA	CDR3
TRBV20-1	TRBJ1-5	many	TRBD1	TGCAGTGCTAGGATACCGACAGGGGGCAATCAGCCCCAGCATTTT	CSARIPTGGNQPQHF
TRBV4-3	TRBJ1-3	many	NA	TGCGCCAGCAGCCAAGAAGTTGACTCTGGAAACACCATATATTTT	CASSQEVDSGNTIYF
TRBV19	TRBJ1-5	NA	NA	TGTGCCAGTAGTATGGCCAGGGCTAATGAAAAACTGTTTGATCAGCCCCAGCATTTT	CASSMARANEKLFDQPQHF
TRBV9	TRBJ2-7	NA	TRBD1	TGTGCCAGCAGCGGGAGAGGGACAGGGGGCGGCGAGCAGTACTTC	CASSGRGTGGGEQYF
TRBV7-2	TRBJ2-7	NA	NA	TGTGCCAGCGGCTTCTACGAGTGGCAGTACTTC	CASGFYEWQYF
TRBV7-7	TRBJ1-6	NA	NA	TGTGCTAGCAGCTTAGCGCGGGGGTGGGCCGCCTCACCCCTCCACTTT	CASSLARGWAASPLHF
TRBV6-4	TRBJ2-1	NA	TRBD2	TGTGCCAGCAGTGACGGGACTAGCAATGAGCAGTTCTTC	CASSDGTSNEQFF
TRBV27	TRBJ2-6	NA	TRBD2	TGTGCCAGCAGTTCCTTTAGCGGGCCTGGGGCCAACGTCCTGACTTTC	CASSSFSGPGANVLTF
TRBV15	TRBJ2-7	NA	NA	TGTGCCACCAGCAGTGGATTGGAAAGCTCCTACGAGCAGTACTTC	CATSSGLESSYEQYF
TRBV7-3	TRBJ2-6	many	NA	TGTGCCAGCAGCCCCTGGGTTGGGGGGGCCCCCTCTGGGGCCAACGTCCTGACTTTC	CASSPWVGGAPSGANVLTF
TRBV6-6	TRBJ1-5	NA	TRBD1	TGTGCCAGCAGCGCGGGACAGCTAGTAGACCAGCCCCAGCATTTT	CASSAGQLVDQPQHF
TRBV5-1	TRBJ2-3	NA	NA	TGCGCCAGCAGCGAAGACAGTGCAGCAGATACGCAGTATTTT	CASSEDSAADTQYF
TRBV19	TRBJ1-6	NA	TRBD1	TGTGCCAGTAGTATACCCGGGACAGAGCATAATTCACCCCTCCACTTT	CASSIPGTEHNSPLHF
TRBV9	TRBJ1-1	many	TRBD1	TGTGCCAGCAGGACAGGGAGTGCGAACACTGAAGCTTTCTTT	CASRTGSANTEAFF
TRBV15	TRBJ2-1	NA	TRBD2	TGTGCCACCAGCGGCGTAGCGGGAGAGGCGCAGTTCTTC	CATSGVAGEAQFF
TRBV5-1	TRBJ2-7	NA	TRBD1	TGCGCCAGCAGCTTGACAGGGGAACTCTACGAGCAGTACTTC	CASSLTGELYEQYF
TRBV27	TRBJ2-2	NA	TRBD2	TGTGCCAGCAGTTTAGTCCTAGCGGGGGGGCCCGGGGAGCTGTTTTTT	CASSLVLAGGPGELFF
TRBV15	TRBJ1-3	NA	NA	TGTGCCACCAGCAGGGGTCGGCTACCTCCAGGGTTCTCTGGAAACACCATATATTTT	CATSRGRLPPGFSGNTIYF
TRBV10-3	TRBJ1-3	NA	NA	TGTGCCACCGCCAGGGCCCCTGGAAACACCATATATTTT	CATARAPGNTIYF
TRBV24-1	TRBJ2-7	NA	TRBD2	TGTGCCACCAGTGATTCCGGGACTAGCGGGAGGGAAGCCTACGAGCAGTACTTC	CATSDSGTSGREAYEQYF
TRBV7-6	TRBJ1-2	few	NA	TGTGCCAGCAGTTGGGACGGGGTAAACTATGGCTACACCTTC	CASSWDGVNYGYTF
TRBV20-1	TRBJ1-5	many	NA	TGCAGTGCTAGAGATCAGGCAGGGACTCTTAATCAGCCCCAGCATTTT	CSARDQAGTLNQPQHF
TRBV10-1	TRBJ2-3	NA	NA	TGCGCCAGCAGTGCCGTACTGACAGGCGCCAACCGCACAGATACGCAGTATTTT	CASSAVLTGANRTDTQYF
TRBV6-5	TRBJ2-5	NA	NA	TGTGCCAGCGAGAGGAGCCAAGAGACCCAGTACTTC	CASERSQETQYF
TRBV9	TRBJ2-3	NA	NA	TGTGCCAGCGGAAGAGGGGCAGATACGCAGTATTTT	CASGRGADTQYF
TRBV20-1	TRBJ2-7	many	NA	TGCAGTGCTAGAGATCTAGGGGAAGGCCAAGAAGGATTCTACGAGCAGTACTTC	CSARDLGEGQEGFYEQYF
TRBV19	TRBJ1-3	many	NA	TGTGCCAGTCTCGTGCAGGGCGGAGACACCATATATTTT	CASLVQGGDTIYF
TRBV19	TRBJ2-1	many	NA	TGTGCCAGTAGTATAGCGGTTTGGCTTAGCTCCTACAATGAGCAGTTCTTC	CASSIAVWLSSYNEQFF
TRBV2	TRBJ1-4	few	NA	TGTGCCAGCAGTGAGACGGCACTACTTAATGAAAAACTGTTTTTT	CASSETALLNEKLFF
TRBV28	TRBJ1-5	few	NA	TGTGCCAGCAGTTTGGAACTAGCGGGGACTACACAAGAGACCCAGCATTTT	CASSLELAGTTQETQHF
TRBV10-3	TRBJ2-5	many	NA	TGTGCCATCAGTGTCGCCGGGGAGACCCAGTACTTC	CAISVAGETQYF
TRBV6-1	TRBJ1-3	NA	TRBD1	TGTGCCAGCAGTCCGACGACAGGGTATAGCTCTGGAAACACCATATATTTT	CASSPTTGYSSGNTIYF
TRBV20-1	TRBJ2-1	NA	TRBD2	TGCAGTGCTATTAGCGGGGCTACTTACAATGAGCAGTTCTTC	CSAISGATYNEQFF
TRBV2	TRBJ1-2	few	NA	TGTGCCAGCAGTGCCGGTGGGGGACTCTATGGCTACACCTTC	CASSAGGGLYGYTF
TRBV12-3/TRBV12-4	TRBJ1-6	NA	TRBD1	TGTGCCAGCAGTTCTCAGGGGGCCTATTCACCCCTCCACTTT	CASSSQGAYSPLHF
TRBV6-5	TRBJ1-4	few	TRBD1	TGTGCCAGCAGTCACCGGGACAGGGATGAAAAACTGTTTTTT	CASSHRDRDEKLFF
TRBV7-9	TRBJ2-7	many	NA	TGTGCCAGCAGCCGAGCTAGTGTACAAAACGAGCAGTACTTC	CASSRASVQNEQYF
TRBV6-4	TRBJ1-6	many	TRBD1	TGTGCCAGCAGTTACCTAAGACAGGGCTCCACCTATAATTCACCCCTCCACTTT	CASSYLRQGSTYNSPLHF
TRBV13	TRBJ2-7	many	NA	TGTGCCAGCAGCTCGGGCAACTCCTACGAGCAGTACTTC	CASSSGNSYEQYF
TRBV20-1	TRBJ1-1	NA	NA	TGCAGTGCTAGACCAAGGGATCAGACCACTGAAGCTTTCTTT	CSARPRDQTTEAFF
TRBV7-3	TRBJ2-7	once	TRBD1	TGTGCCAGCAGCTTAAATGACAGGGGAAACGAGCAGTACTTC	CASSLNDRGNEQYF
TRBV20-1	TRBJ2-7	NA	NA	TGCAGTGCTAGAGATCGAGGGGGGGGGTTCTACGAGCAGTACTTC	CSARDRGGGFYEQYF
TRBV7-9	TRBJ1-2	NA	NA	TGTGCCAGCAGCTTAGGACGGGCGGGGATCTATGGCTACACCTTC	CASSLGRAGIYGYTF
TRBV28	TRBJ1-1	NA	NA	TGTGCCAGCAGCTCCGGGGGGTCTGAAGCTTTCTTT	CASSSGGSEAFF
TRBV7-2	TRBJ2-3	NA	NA	TGTGCCAGCAGCCCTCCCGGGGCCAGCACAGATACGCAGTATTTT	CASSPPGASTDTQYF
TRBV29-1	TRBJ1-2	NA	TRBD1	TGCAGCGTTGAAAATCGACAGGGAGAACGAGGCTACACCTTC	CSVENRQGERGYTF
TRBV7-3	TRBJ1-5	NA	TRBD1	TGTGCCAGCAGCCTGGGACAGTGGCAGCCCCAGCATTTT	CASSLGQWQPQHF
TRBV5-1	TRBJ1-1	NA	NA	TGCGCCAGCAGTTTGGGGAAAGGTGTAACTGAAGCTTTCTTT	CASSLGKGVTEAFF
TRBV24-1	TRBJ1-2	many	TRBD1	TGTGCCACCAGTGATTTGTCACAGGGTAAGGGGGCTAGTAGGTATGGCTACACCTTC	CATSDLSQGKGASRYGYTF